There are a few counts of the clone carrying this T cell receptor (beta chain). This specimen belongs to a study of T cells after yellow fever vaccination. Template-switching 5'RACE yielded the TCR cDNA; a universal primer site and UMIs were added in the process. TCRdb independently ran MiXCR on the 5' RACE reads; one entry per CDR3 protein. The table lists over 300,000 distinct CDR3 sequences, roughly 3.9% of them singletons, with roughly 24% in the top ten. The CDR3 contains 15 residues. Germline V gene data show CDR1 as SGHNT and CDR2 as YYREEE (reference sequence). V trimming: 0 bases; J trimming: 6 bases; junction bases outside the gene matches: 3.

The V gene is TRBV5-4, the J gene TRBJ2-1; 10 nucleotides agree with TRBD2. Specimen: PBMCs, collected 5 days after the yellow fever booster vaccination. This receptor was taken from a man between 18 and 29 years old who received the YFV17D yellow fever vaccine. CDR3 coding DNA: TGTGCCAGCAGCTTGGAACTAGCGGGGTTCAATGAGCAGTTCTTC. It is translated as CASSLELAGFNEQFF.